These 13 T cell receptor beta chains came from one sample sequenced in a study of regulatory and conventional T cells in RAG deficiency. Blood CD4+ CD25-low CD127-high conventional T cells supplied the genomic DNA template. Using immunoSEQ multiplex PCR, the repertoire was profiled, and TCRdb retains in-frame clones only, with some absent. The sample lists fewer than 15,000 clones, more than 85% seen once, with approximately 1.1% in the top ten. This same sample was also taken into another study, of regulatory T cells. That source reports: Amplification used 52 TRBV primers and 13 TRBJ primers.

The sequenced sample was CD4+ effector T cells sorted from blood. The receptors shown here come from a human donor in good health.

This clone came up a few times. The genes are TRBV28 and TRBJ2-3; D is perhaps TRBD2 (5 bases). This CDR3 is built from 16 residues. V was shortened by 6 bases and J by 0 bases, with 16 bases between the two germline ends. Germline assignment: CDR1 MDHEN and CDR2 SYDVKM. In DNA form, the CDR3 reads TGTGCCAGCAGGCCGCCCCGGAGGTTTAGCACAGATACGCAGTATTTT. Its protein product is CASRPPRRFSTDTQYF.

The V call is TRBV6-1, the J call TRBJ1-2; D is unresolved. Germline V gene sequence: CDR1 MNHNS, CDR2 SASEGT. The CDR3 contains 13 residues. V was shortened by 5 bases and J by 4 bases, with 11 bases between the two germline ends. The CDR3, as DNA: TGTGCCAGCAGTTGGGTGGGCACCTATGGCTACACCTTC. Translating it yields CASSWVGTYGYTF.

The rearrangement joins TRBV15 to TRBJ2-5; D perhaps matches TRBD2 (7 bases). V was cut by 4 bases and J by 4 bases, with 22 bases left in between. The length of the CDR3 is 17 residues. Per the germline V gene, CDR1 is LNHNV and CDR2 is YYDKDF (reference sequence). The CDR3 spells CATSNQRGQGRGETQYF. DNA of the CDR3: TGTGCCACCAGCAACCAAAGGGGCCAGGGGAGGGGAGAGACCCAGTACTTC.

This clone was seen only once. V and J are TRBV12-5 and TRBJ1-1; TRBD1 matches at 7 bases. CDR1 is LGHNT, CDR2 FRNRAP, per germline. This CDR3 has 13 amino acids. The V gene end was trimmed by 1 base and the J gene end by 6 bases; junction bases not matched to a gene: 2. CDR3 in amino acids: CASGLGGTAEAFF. The CDR3 DNA is TGTGCTAGTGGTTTGGGAGGGACAGCTGAAGCTTTCTTT.

The rearrangement joins TRBV28 to TRBJ1-1; TRBD1 matches 7 bases. Germline V gene sequence: CDR1 MDHEN, CDR2 SYDVKM. V lost 3 bases to trimming and J lost 1 base; unmatched junction nucleotides: 2. The length of the CDR3 is 14 residues. The CDR3 spells CASSLAGGNTEAFF. The CDR3, as DNA: TGTGCCAGCAGTTTGGCAGGGGGGAACACTGAAGCTTTCTTT.

This clone is a singleton in its sample. The conserved phenylalanine or tryptophan is not found at the CDR3 terminus, so this likely reflects a read error. The genes are TRBV2 and TRBJ2-7; D possibly corresponds to TRBD2 (7 bases). The V end was cut by 0 bases, the J end by 6 bases, with 18 bases between. The CDR3 has 16 residues. The germline CDR1 and CDR2 sequences are SNHLY and FYNNEI. The chain's CDR3 is CASSEARLARGAEQYS. The CDR3 bases are TGTGCCAGCAGTGAAGCCAGACTAGCAAGGGGGGCCGAGCAGTACTCC.

V and J are TRBV2 and TRBJ1-6, with TRBD1 matching over 9 bases. The trim removed 6 bases at V and 0 bases at J, leaving 9 bases unmatched. This CDR3 has 18 residues. From germline, CDR1 is SNHLY and CDR2 FYNNEI. The CDR3 DNA sequence: TGTGCCAGCAGGAATTTCGGGACAGGGATCTCCTATAATTCACCCCTCCACTTT. The encoded protein is CASRNFGTGISYNSPLHF.

This clone was observed once. CDR3 amino acids: CASSFQGSYEQYF. The CDR3 DNA is TGTGCCAGCAGTTTCCAGGGATCCTACGAGCAGTACTTC. The chain couples TRBV25-1 to TRBJ2-7; maybe TRBD1 (5 bases). Germline-derived CDR1 and CDR2 are MGHDK and SYGVNS. The CDR3 extends over 13 amino acids. Trimming removed 5 bases at V and 1 base at J, with 9 bases between.

The chain uses TRBV4-1 and TRBJ2-4; D is undetermined. Germline-derived CDR1 and CDR2 are MGHRA and YSYEKL. V was cut by 0 bases and J by 10 bases, with 19 bases left in between. The CDR3 contains 16 residues. The DNA of the CDR3 is TGCGCCAGCAGCCAAGAGTGGGTCGCGGCAAAAGGGATTCAGTACTTC. Translating gives CASSQEWVAAKGIQYF.

The rearrangement joins TRBV6-6 to TRBJ1-6; 10 positions agree with TRBD1. Germline V lookup: CDR1 MNHNY, CDR2 SVGAGI (reference sequence). The CDR3 totals 14 residues. The junction had 6 bases not matched to a gene; V was cut back by 7 bases and J by 9 bases. CDR3 DNA sequence: TGTGCCAGCATCCTGGGACAGGGGACTTCACCCCTCCACTTT. Its protein is CASILGQGTSPLHF.

The J gene is TRBJ1-6, the V gene TRBV28, with no clear D. The CDR3 runs to 12 residues. From germline, CDR1 is MDHEN and CDR2 SYDVKM. Between the trimmed V and J ends, which lost 5 bases and 8 bases, there was a span of 7 bases. This CDR3 is CASSREYSPLHF. DNA of the CDR3: TGTGCCAGCAGTAGGGAATATTCACCCCTCCACTTT.

This clone was seen once. This chain connects TRBV29-1 to TRBJ1-2; D remains ambiguous. Germline CDR1 and CDR2: SQVTM and ANQGSEA. V lost 5 bases to trimming and J lost 6 bases, with 16 bases between them. CDR3 size: 13 residues. The CDR3 nucleotides are TGCAGCGTTAGACCGACGGGAACTGATGGCTACACCTTC. It encodes CSVRPTGTDGYTF.

The rearrangement uses TRBV6-5 and TRBJ2-6, with a tentative D call TRBD1 (5 bases). Between the trimmed V and J ends, which lost 6 bases and 2 bases, there was a span of 11 bases. The CDR3 is 15 residues long. Germline CDR1 reads MNHEY; CDR2 reads SVGAGI. CDR3 sequence: CASRTTVAGANVLTF. The CDR3 coding sequence is TGTGCCAGCAGGACGACAGTGGCTGGGGCCAACGTCCTGACTTTC.